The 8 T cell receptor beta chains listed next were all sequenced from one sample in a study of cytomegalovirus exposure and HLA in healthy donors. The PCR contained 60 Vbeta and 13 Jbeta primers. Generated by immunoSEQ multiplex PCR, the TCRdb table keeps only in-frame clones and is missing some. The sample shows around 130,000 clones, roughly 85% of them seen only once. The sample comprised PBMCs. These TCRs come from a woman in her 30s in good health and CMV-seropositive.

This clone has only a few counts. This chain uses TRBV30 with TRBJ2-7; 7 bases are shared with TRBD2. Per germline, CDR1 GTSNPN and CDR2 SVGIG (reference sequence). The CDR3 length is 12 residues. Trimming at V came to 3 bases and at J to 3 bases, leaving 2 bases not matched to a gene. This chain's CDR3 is CAWSPGGYEQYF. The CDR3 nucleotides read TGTGCCTGGAGCCCGGGGGGCTACGAGCAGTACTTC.

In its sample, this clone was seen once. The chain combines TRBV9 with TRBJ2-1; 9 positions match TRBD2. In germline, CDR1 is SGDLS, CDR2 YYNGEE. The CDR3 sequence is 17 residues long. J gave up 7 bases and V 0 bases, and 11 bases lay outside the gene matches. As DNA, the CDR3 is TGTGCCAGCAGCGTAGTTTCCGGCGGGGGGGCTGGAAATGAGCAGTTCTTC. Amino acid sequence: CASSVVSGGGAGNEQFF.

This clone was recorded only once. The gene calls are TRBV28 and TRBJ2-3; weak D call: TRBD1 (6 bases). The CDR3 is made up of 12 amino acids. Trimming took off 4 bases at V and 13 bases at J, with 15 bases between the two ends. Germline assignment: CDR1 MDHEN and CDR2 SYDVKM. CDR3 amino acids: CASSSTYRVKYF. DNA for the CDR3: TGTGCCAGCAGTTCAACCTACAGGGTCAAGTATTTT.

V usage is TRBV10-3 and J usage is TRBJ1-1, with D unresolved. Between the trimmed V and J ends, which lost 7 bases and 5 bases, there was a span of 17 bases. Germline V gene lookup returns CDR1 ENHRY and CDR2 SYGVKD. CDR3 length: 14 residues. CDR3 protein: CAITLGPAGTEAFF. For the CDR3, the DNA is TGTGCCATCACTCTCGGGCCGGCGGGGACTGAAGCTTTCTTT.

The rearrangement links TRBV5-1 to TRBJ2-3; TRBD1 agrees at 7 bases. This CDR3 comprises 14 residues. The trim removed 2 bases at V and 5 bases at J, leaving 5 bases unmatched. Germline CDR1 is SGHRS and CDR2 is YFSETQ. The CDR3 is CASSFDRAGDTQYF. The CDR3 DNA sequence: TGCGCCAGCAGCTTCGACAGGGCCGGAGATACGCAGTATTTT.

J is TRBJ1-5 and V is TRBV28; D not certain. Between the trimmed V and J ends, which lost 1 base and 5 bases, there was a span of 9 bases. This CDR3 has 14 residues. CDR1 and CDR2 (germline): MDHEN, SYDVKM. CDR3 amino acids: CASSLSVADQPQHF. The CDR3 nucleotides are TGTGCCAGCAGTTTATCAGTGGCGGATCAGCCCCAGCATTTT.

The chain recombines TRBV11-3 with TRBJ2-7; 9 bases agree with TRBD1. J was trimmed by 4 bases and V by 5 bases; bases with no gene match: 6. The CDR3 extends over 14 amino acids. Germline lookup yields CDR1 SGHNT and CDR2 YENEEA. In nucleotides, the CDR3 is TGTGCCAGCAGCCCGGGACAGGGTTTTTACGAGCAGTACTTC. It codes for CASSPGQGFYEQYF.

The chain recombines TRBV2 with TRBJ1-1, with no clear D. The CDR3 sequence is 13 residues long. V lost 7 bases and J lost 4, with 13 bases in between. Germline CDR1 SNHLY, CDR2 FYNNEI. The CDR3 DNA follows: TGTGCCAGCACGGAGAGGGAAGGCACTGAAGCTTTCTTT. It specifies CASTEREGTEAFF.